The present entry profiles one T cell receptor beta chain with its context. Its specificity is unknown. Data came from immunoSEQ multiplex PCR; TCRdb stores just in-frame clones and leaves some out. The table lists tens of thousands of clones, approximately 90% of them singletons. Trimming left V 2 bases short and J 4 bases short, with 12 bases between. The CDR3 sequence is 15 residues long. The germline V gene has CDR1 LGHDT and CDR2 YNNKEL (reference sequence). This sample was taken from a study of T cell responses to AZD1222 COVID-19 vaccine. Study observations and caveats: In a largely white British group with more females than males, clonal diversity was possibly underestimated. Repertoire sampling occurred only after the peak T cell response. Nearly half of spike-specific TCRs reportedly target variant regions that are unmutated in the B.1.351 and B.1.1.7 variants.

This sequence originates from an adult in good health. The chain recombines TRBV3-1 (or the pseudogene TRBV3-2) with TRBJ1-3, with D perhaps TRBD1 (6 bases). The sample consisted of peripheral blood, taken on day 0 of AZD1222 vaccination. The CDR3 DNA sequence: TGTGCCAGCAGCCAACCACAGGGAGCGGGAAACACCATATATTTT. This codes for CASSQPQGAGNTIYF.